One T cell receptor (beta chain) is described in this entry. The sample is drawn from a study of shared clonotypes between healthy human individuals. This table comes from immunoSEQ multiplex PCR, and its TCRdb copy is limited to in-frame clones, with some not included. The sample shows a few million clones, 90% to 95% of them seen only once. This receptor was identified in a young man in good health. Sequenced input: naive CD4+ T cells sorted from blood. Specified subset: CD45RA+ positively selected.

The CDR3 sequence: CASTQRRWSSYEQYF. In nucleotides, the CDR3 is TGTGCCAGCACCCAAAGACGGTGGAGCTCCTACGAGCAGTACTTC. The chain has TRBV28 and TRBJ2-7; D is undetermined. Germline loops: CDR1 MDHEN, CDR2 SYDVKM. This CDR3 is built from 15 residues. V lost 7 bases and J 0 bases, leaving 16 bases between the germline ends. Full variable domain (rest looked up from reference TRBV28 and TRBJ2-7): DVKVTQSSRYLVKRTGEKVFLECVQDMDHENMFWYRQDPGLGLRLIYFSYDVKMKEKGDIPEGYSVSREKKERFSLILESASTNQTSMYLCASTQRRWSSYEQYFGPGTRLTVT.